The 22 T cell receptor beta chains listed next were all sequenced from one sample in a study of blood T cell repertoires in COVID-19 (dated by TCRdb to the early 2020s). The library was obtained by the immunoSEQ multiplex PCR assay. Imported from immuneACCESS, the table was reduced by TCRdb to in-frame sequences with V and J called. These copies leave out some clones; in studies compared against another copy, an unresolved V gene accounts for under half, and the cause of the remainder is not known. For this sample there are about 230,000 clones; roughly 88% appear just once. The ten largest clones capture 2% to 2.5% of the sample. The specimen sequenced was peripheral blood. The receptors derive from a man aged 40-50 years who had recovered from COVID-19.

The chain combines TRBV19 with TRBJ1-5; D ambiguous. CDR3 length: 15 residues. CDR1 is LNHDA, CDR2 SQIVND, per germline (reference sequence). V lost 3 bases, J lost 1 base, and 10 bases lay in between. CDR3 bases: TGTGCCAGTAGTATGGTGGCGGGGAGCAATCAGCCCCAGCATTTT. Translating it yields CASSMVAGSNQPQHF. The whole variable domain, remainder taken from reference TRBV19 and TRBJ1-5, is DGGITQSPKYLFRKEGQNVTLSCEQNLNHDAMYWYRQDPGQGLRLIYYSQIVNDFQKGDIAEGYSVSREKKESFPLTVTSAQKNPTAFYLCASSMVAGSNQPQHFGDGTRLSIL.

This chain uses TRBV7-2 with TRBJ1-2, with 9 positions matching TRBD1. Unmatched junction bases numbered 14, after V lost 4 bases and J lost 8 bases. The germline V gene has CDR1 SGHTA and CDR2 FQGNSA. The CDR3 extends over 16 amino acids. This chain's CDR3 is CASSSYSGTGREGYTF. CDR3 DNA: TGTGCCAGCAGCTCCTACTCCGGGACAGGGCGGGAGGGCTACACCTTC.

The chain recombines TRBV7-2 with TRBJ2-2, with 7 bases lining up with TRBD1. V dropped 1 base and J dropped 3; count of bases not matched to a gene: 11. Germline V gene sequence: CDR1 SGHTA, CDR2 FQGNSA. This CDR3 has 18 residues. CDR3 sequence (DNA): TGTGCCAGCAGCTTAGTATCGGGTTCAGACAGGGACACCGGGGAGCTGTTTTTT. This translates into CASSLVSGSDRDTGELFF.

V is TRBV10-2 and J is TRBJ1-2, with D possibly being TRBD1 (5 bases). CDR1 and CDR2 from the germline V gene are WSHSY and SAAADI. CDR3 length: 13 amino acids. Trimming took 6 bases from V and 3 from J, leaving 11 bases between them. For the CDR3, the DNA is TGCGCCAGCAGGCGGGGCAGGGACTATGGCTACACCTTC. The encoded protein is CASRRGRDYGYTF.

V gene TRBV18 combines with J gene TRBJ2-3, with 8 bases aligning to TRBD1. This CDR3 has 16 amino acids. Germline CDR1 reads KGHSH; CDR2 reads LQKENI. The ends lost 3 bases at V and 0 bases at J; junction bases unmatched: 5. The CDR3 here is CASSPDRGISTDTQYF. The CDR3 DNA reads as TGTGCCAGCTCACCCGACAGGGGAATAAGCACAGATACGCAGTATTTT.

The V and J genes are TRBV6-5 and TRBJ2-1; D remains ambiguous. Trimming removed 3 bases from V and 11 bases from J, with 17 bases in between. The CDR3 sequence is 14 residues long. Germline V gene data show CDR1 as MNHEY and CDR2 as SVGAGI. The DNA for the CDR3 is TGTGCCAGCAGTTATCAGCGAACCTCAATGAAGCAGTTCTTC. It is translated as CASSYQRTSMKQFF.

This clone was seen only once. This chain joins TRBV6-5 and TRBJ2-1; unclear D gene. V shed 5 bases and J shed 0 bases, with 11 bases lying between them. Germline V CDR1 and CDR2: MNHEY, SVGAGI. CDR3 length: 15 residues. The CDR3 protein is CASSRYSSSYNEQFF. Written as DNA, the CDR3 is TGTGCCAGCAGTCGCTATAGCAGCTCCTACAATGAGCAGTTCTTC.

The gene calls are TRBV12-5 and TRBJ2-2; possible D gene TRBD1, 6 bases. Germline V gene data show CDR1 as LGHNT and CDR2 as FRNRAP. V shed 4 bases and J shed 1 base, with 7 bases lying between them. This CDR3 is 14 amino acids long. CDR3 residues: CASGWTVNTGELFF. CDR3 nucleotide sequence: TGTGCTAGTGGTTGGACAGTGAACACCGGGGAGCTGTTTTTT.

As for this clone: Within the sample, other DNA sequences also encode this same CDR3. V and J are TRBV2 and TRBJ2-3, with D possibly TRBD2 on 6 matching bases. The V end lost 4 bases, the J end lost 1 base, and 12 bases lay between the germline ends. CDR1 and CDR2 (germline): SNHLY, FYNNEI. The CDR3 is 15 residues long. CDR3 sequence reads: CASSGRGGGTDTQYF. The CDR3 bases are TGTGCCAGCAGTGGTAGGGGAGGAGGCACAGATACGCAGTATTTT.

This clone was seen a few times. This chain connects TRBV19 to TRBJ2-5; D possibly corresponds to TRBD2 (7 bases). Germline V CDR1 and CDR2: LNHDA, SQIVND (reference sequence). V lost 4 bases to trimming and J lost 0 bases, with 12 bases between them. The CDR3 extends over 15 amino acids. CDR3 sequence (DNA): TGTGCCAGTAGTAATCGCGGGGGCGACCAAGAGACCCAGTACTTC. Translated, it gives CASSNRGGDQETQYF.

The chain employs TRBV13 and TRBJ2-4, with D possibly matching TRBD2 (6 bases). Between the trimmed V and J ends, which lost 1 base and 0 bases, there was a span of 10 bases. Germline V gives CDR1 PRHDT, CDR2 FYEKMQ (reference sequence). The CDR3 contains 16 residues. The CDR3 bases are TGTGCCAGCAGCTTAGCAGCGGGTGTAGCCAAAAACATTCAGTACTTC. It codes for CASSLAAGVAKNIQYF.

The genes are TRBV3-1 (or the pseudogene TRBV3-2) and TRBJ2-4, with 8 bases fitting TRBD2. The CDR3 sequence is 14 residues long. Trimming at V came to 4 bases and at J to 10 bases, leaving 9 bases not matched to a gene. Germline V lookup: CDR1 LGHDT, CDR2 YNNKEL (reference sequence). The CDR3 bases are TGTGCCAGCAGCCCCCGGGGGGGGGCAAGTATTCAGTACTTC. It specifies CASSPRGGASIQYF.

The CDR3 nucleotides are TGCGCCAGCAGCTTCAGGCCAGAACCTACCTACGAGCAGTACTTC. It encodes CASSFRPEPTYEQYF. This sequence joins TRBV5-1 and TRBJ2-7, with D unresolved. Germline V CDR1 and CDR2: SGHRS, YFSETQ. The CDR3 loop spans 15 amino acids. Trimming took 2 bases from V and 2 from J, leaving 14 bases between them.

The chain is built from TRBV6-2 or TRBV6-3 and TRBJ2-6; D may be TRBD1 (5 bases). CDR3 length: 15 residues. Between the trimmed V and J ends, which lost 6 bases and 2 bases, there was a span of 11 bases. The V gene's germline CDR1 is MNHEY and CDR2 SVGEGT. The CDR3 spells CASSRQPAGANVLTF. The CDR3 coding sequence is TGTGCCAGCAGCCGACAGCCCGCTGGGGCCAACGTCCTGACTTTC.

CDR3 in amino acids: CASKGGMSNQPQHF. CDR3 nucleotides: TGTGCCAGCAAAGGAGGGATGAGCAATCAGCCCCAGCATTTT. The chain joins TRBV2 to TRBJ1-5, with unresolved D. Germline lookup yields CDR1 SNHLY and CDR2 FYNNEI. The CDR3 totals 14 residues. The V end was cut by 7 bases, the J end by 1 base, with 11 bases between. Supplemented by reference TRBV2 and TRBJ1-5, the full variable domain reads EPEVTQTPSHQVTQMGQEVILRCVPISNHLYFYWYRQILGQKVEFLVSFYNNEISEKSEIFDDQFSVERPDGSNFTLKIRSTKLEDSAMYFCASKGGMSNQPQHFGDGTRLSIL.

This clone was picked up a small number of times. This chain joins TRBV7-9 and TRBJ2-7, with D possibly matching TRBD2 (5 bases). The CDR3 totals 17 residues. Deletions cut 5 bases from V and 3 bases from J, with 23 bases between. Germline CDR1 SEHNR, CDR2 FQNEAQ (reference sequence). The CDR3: CASSTLGEGLVGYEQYF. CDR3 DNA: TGTGCCAGCAGCACCCTTGGTGAGGGTTTGGTCGGCTACGAGCAGTACTTC.

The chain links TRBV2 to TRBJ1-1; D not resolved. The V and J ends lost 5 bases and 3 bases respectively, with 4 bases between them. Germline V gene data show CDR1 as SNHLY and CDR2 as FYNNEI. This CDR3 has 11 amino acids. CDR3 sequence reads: CASSQYTEAFF. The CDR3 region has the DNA TGTGCCAGCAGTCAATACACTGAAGCTTTCTTT.

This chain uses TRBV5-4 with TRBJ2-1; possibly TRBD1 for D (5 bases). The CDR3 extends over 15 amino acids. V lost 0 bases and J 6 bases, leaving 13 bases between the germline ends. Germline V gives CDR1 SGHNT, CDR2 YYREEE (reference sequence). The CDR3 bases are TGTGCCAGCAGCTTGGAGGGGCCCCGACGCAATGAGCAGTTCTTC. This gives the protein CASSLEGPRRNEQFF.

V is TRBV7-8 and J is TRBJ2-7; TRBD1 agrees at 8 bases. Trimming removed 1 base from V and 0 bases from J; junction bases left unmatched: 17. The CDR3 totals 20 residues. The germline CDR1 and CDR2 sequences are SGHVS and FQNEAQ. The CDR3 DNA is TGTGCCAGCAGCTTAGAATCAGGGGGCGGCGGCGGGGTCCTCTCCTACGAGCAGTACTTC. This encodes CASSLESGGGGGVLSYEQYF.

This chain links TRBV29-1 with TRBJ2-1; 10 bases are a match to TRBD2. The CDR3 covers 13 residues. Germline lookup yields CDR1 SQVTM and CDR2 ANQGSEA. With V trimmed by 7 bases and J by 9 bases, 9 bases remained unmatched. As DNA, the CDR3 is TGCAGCGGTACCATAGCGGGGGGCGTTGAGCAGTTCTTC. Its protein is CSGTIAGGVEQFF.

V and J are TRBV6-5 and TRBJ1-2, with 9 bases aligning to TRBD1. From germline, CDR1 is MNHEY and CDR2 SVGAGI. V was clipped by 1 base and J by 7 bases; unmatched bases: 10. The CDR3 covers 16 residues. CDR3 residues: CASSYYGTGWERGYTF. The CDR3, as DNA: TGTGCCAGCAGTTACTACGGGACAGGGTGGGAACGTGGCTACACCTTC.

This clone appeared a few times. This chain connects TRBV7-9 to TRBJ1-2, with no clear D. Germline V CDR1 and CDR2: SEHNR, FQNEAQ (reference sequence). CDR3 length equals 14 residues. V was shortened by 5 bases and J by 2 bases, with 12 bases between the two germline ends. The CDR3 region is CASSDGRGNYGYTF. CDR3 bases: TGTGCCAGCAGCGATGGACGGGGAAACTATGGCTACACCTTC.